Following are 32 T cell receptor beta chains from one sample sequenced in a study of human T cells and chemical hapten exposure (dated by TCRdb to the early 2020s). Library construction relied on RACE. The instrument given in TCRdb is NextSeq 500. The public reads were reanalyzed by TCRdb: fastp trimming at Q25, MiXCR alignment, in-frame beta chains only. Records with the same CDR3 protein are collapsed into one entry carrying the most frequent genes and DNA. This sample has 71,000 or so distinct CDR3 sequences in its table, and around 9.8% of those were observed once. The ten largest make up about 3.1% of the sample. Read against the paper, the sample's time point label means: patch test 1, 2 weeks after DPC sensitization. The treatment or condition label here, explained by the study, means: therapeutic diphenylcyclopropenone sensitization with weekly scalp DPC. The sample in question was whole blood, obtained in connection with sensitization to the hapten diphenylcyclopropenone (DPC). These receptors originate from a middle-aged woman with alopecia areata. Some clones in this sample may be carry-over from other donors' samples.

Many counts were recorded for this clonotype. The chain uses TRBV6-5 and TRBJ2-3; maybe TRBD2 (6 bases). The CDR3 contains 15 residues. Germline CDR1 is MNHEY and CDR2 is SVGAGI. The germline V and J ends were trimmed by 3 bases and 6 bases, with 16 bases remaining between them. CDR3 bases: TGTGCCAGCAGTTATGAATCAGCGGGCGGGGATACGCAGTATTTT. Amino acid sequence: CASSYESAGGDTQYF.

The chain is built from TRBV6-2 or TRBV6-3 and TRBJ1-5; D is unresolved. This CDR3 contains 14 residues. The germline CDR1 and CDR2 sequences are MNHEY and SVGEGT. The V gene lost 6 bases and the J gene lost 2 bases, with 11 bases spanning the gap. The CDR3 sequence is CASSRQVGNQPQHF. The CDR3, as DNA: TGTGCCAGCAGCCGCCAGGTTGGCAATCAGCCCCAGCATTTT.

The chain recombines TRBV20-1 with TRBJ1-1, with D perhaps TRBD1 (5 bases). Trimming took off 0 bases at V and 4 bases at J, with 15 bases between the two ends. CDR1 and CDR2 (germline): DFQATT, SNEGSKA (reference sequence). This CDR3 contains 15 residues. The CDR3: CSARDRTGLGTEAFF. DNA of the CDR3: TGCAGTGCTAGAGATAGAACAGGTTTGGGCACTGAAGCTTTCTTT.

There are many counts of this clonotype. The rearrangement joins TRBV11-2 to TRBJ2-7; 8 bases match TRBD1. The germline V gene encodes CDR1 SGHAT and CDR2 FQNNGV. V was pared by 5 bases and J by 3 bases, with 6 bases of the junction left unmatched. The CDR3 is 14 amino acids. DNA for the CDR3: TGTGCCAGCAGCGGACAGGGAACTTTCTACGAGCAGTACTTC. It encodes CASSGQGTFYEQYF.

In this sample, this clonotype turned up many times. The chain recombines TRBV12-3 or TRBV12-4 with TRBJ2-2; the match to TRBD1 covers 7 bases. This CDR3 region has 15 residues. V was clipped by 5 bases and J by 1 base; unmatched bases: 4. The CDR3 spells CASSLGQLNTGELFF. The CDR3 DNA is TGTGCCAGCAGTCTGGGACAGCTGAACACCGGGGAGCTGTTTTTT.

This clonotype appeared many times. In DNA form, the CDR3 reads TGTGCCAGCTCGGCAGCGGGGGGGCCCTACAATGAGCAGTTCTTC. Translated, it gives CASSAAGGPYNEQFF. The chain is built from TRBV9 and TRBJ2-1; TRBD2 aligns across 10 bases. The CDR3 covers 15 residues. CDR1 and CDR2 (germline): SGDLS, YYNGEE. V gave up 7 bases and J gave up 2 bases; unmatched junction bases: 6. Complete variable domain (other parts from reference TRBV9 and TRBJ2-1): DSGVTQTPKHLITATGQRVTLRCSPRSGDLSVYWYQQSLDQGLQFLIQYYNGEERAKGNILERFSAQQFPDLHSELNLSSLELGDSALYFCASSAAGGPYNEQFFGPGTRLTVL.

This clonotype was recorded many times. As DNA, the CDR3 is TGCAGTGCTATCGAGGGGGGACCCCAAGAGACCCAGTACTTC. Encoded protein: CSAIEGGPQETQYF. This chain uses TRBV20-1 with TRBJ2-5; possibly TRBD1 or TRBD2 for D (6 bases each). Trimming shortened V by 4 bases and J by 1 base, and 13 bases separated the two germline ends. Germline V gives CDR1 DFQATT, CDR2 SNEGSKA (reference sequence). CDR3 length: 14 residues.

This clonotype was counted at least ten times. The chain uses TRBV4-1 and TRBJ1-5; no definite D call. The germline V and J ends were trimmed by 0 bases and 6 bases, with 12 bases remaining between them. CDR3 length: 15 residues. Germline V gives CDR1 MGHRA, CDR2 YSYEKL. In DNA form, the CDR3 reads TGCGCCAGCAGCCAAGAGGAGGGCGTTGGTCAGCCCCAGCATTTT. Translated, it gives CASSQEEGVGQPQHF.

Turning to this clonotype: This could be a read error, since a much larger clone is one nucleotide away. This rearrangement joins TRBV7-2 to TRBJ2-7; a possible D gene is TRBD2 (6 bases). V gave up 5 bases and J gave up 4 bases, with 15 bases separating them. Per germline, CDR1 SGHTA and CDR2 FQGNSA. The CDR3 contains 14 residues. This CDR3 is CASSLPGLNYEQYF. In DNA, the CDR3 is TGTGCCAGCAGCCTCCCGGGACTGAATTACGAGCAGTACTTC.

Remarks on this clonotype: It is unclear where the CDR3 begins or ends on the DNA, so no DNA is shown, and the CDR3 is as TCRdb lists it. This chain joins TRBV7-5 and TRBJ2-1; no check of the table's D call, TRBD1, against the DNA was made. TRBV7-5 represents a pseudogene. The CDR3 spans 16 residues, counting both ends. The CDR3 sequence: CISVPEAYDSYNEQFF.

Ten or more counts support this clonotype. V is TRBV4-1 and J is TRBJ1-1, with a tentative D call TRBD1 (5 bases). The CDR3 is 15 amino acids. V was clipped by 0 bases and J by 7 bases, with 15 bases between them. CDR1 MGHRA and CDR2 YSYEKL come from the germline V gene. The CDR3 nucleotides are TGCGCCAGCAGCCAAGATCCCAGGGTACTGAGTGAAGCTTTCTTT. Protein sequence: CASSQDPRVLSEAFF.

J is TRBJ2-7 and V is TRBV28, with D perhaps matching TRBD1 or TRBD2 (5 bases each). V lost 3 bases and J 5 bases, leaving 17 bases between the germline ends. Per germline, CDR1 MDHEN and CDR2 SYDVKM. The CDR3 is 15 residues long. The CDR3 here is CASSFPRRDGDEQYF. For the CDR3, the DNA is TGTGCCAGCAGTTTTCCCAGACGGGACGGGGACGAGCAGTACTTC.

This clonotype was seen ten or more times. The gene calls are TRBV5-1 and TRBJ1-1, with a possible D match to TRBD1 (5 bases). V was trimmed by 2 bases and J by 1 base, leaving 12 bases between them. Germline CDR1 reads SGHRS; CDR2 reads YFSETQ. The CDR3 sequence is 15 residues long. The DNA of the CDR3 is TGCGCCAGCAGCTTTCCGGAAAGGGGGAACACTGAAGCTTTCTTT. Protein sequence: CASSFPERGNTEAFF. Drawing the rest from reference TRBV5-1 and TRBJ1-1, the complete variable domain is KAGVTQTPRYLIKTRGQQVTLSCSPISGHRSVSWYQQTPGQGLQFLFEYFSETQRNKGNFPGRFSGRQFSNSRSEMNVSTLELGDSALYLCASSFPERGNTEAFFGQGTRLTVV.

The chain combines TRBV30 with TRBJ2-1; 9 nucleotides line up with TRBD2. With 4 bases clipped from V and 7 bases from J, the junction kept 8 bases outside the gene matches. Germline V gives CDR1 GTSNPN, CDR2 SVGIG (reference sequence). The CDR3 runs 14 residues. The CDR3 nucleotides read TGTGCCTGGACCCGACTAGCGGCCCGGAATGAGCAGTTCTTC. This codes for CAWTRLAARNEQFF.

This clonotype was counted a few times. V and J are TRBV4-1 and TRBJ1-2; 8 bases line up with TRBD1. V was pared by 5 bases and J by 3 bases, with 8 bases of the junction left unmatched. CDR1 and CDR2 from the germline V gene are MGHRA and YSYEKL. The CDR3 runs 15 residues. Written as DNA, the CDR3 is TGCGCCAGCAGCTACCGAGGCAGGGGGCACTATGGCTACACCTTC. The encoded protein is CASSYRGRGHYGYTF.

This clonotype was observed a single time. The J gene is TRBJ1-5, the V gene TRBV6-2 or TRBV6-3; TRBD1 matches 10 bases. The CDR3 totals 16 residues. Germline V gene sequence: CDR1 MNHEY, CDR2 SVGEGT. Trimming removed 6 bases from V and 3 bases from J; junction bases left unmatched: 8. The CDR3 nucleotides read TGTGCCAGCAGGCGGGTCGGACAGGGGGACAATCAGCCCCAGCATTTT. Translated: CASRRVGQGDNQPQHF.

V gene TRBV6-2 or TRBV6-3 combines with J gene TRBJ2-2; 12 bases line up with TRBD1. Germline assignment: CDR1 MNHEY and CDR2 SVGEGT. The CDR3 length is 14 residues. The V gene end was trimmed by 6 bases and the J gene end by 6 bases; junction bases not matched to a gene: 2. The CDR3 DNA sequence: TGTGCCAGCAGGGGACAGGGGGCTTCCGGGGAGCTGTTTTTT. This sequence encodes CASRGQGASGELFF.

The sample holds many counts of this clonotype. This chain joins TRBV29-1 and TRBJ1-1; no definite D call. This CDR3 spans 13 amino acids. Between the trimmed V and J ends, which lost 0 bases and 8 bases, there was a span of 13 bases. CDR1 is SQVTM and CDR2 is ANQGSEA in the germline V gene. The CDR3 DNA is TGCAGCGTTGAAGAGTTTAACGCGGTAGAAGCTTTCTTT. As protein: CSVEEFNAVEAFF.

The chain employs TRBV29-1 and TRBJ2-7, with a tentative D call TRBD1 (7 bases). This CDR3 has 13 residues. CDR1 and CDR2 from the germline V gene are SQVTM and ANQGSEA. Trimming removed 4 bases from V and 4 bases from J, with 14 bases in between. The DNA of the CDR3 is TGCAGCGTTGGGCGGCAGGGGGGTTACGAGCAGTACTTC. Translating it yields CSVGRQGGYEQYF.

This clonotype has a count of ten or more. V usage is TRBV3-1 and J usage is TRBJ1-4; the D is unclear. The CDR3 length is 18 residues. Germline loops: CDR1 LGHDT, CDR2 YNNKEL (reference sequence). V lost 1 base and J 0 bases, leaving 15 bases between the germline ends. The CDR3 sequence: CASSQGGRVPATNEKLFF. CDR3 sequence (DNA): TGTGCCAGCAGCCAAGGGGGTAGGGTCCCTGCAACTAATGAAAAACTGTTTTTT.

This sequence joins TRBV2 and TRBJ2-7; 7 bases line up with TRBD2. This CDR3 is built from 13 residues. Looked up from germline, CDR1 is SNHLY and CDR2 is FYNNEI. Trimming at V came to 8 bases and at J to 0 bases, leaving 4 bases not matched to a gene. The CDR3 DNA reads as TGTGCCAGCGGGGGGGTATTCTCCTACGAGCAGTACTTC. Amino acids: CASGGVFSYEQYF.

In its sample, this clonotype was seen many times. The chain links TRBV4-1 to TRBJ1-5; D gene unclear. Germline V lookup: CDR1 MGHRA, CDR2 YSYEKL. The CDR3 covers 15 residues. Trimming shortened V by 0 bases and J by 7 bases, and 13 bases separated the two germline ends. The CDR3 loop is CASSQDRRAVQPQHF. The CDR3 nucleotides read TGCGCCAGCAGCCAAGATCGGCGGGCTGTACAGCCCCAGCATTTT.

The CDR3 coding sequence is TGTGCCAGCAGCCTTGGCGGGATACAAGAGACCCAGTACTTC. Translated: CASSLGGIQETQYF. The chain uses TRBV3-1 and TRBJ2-5; TRBD2 is a possible D gene (6 bases). The CDR3 spans 14 residues. The V gene lost 4 bases and the J gene lost 2 bases, with 11 bases spanning the gap. CDR1 and CDR2 (germline): LGHDT, YNNKEL (reference sequence).

This clonotype was recorded at least ten times. The rearrangement links TRBV20-1 to TRBJ2-3; D is possibly TRBD2 (5 bases). Looked up from germline, CDR1 is DFQATT and CDR2 is SNEGSKA (reference sequence). V gave up 0 bases and J gave up 2 bases, with 15 bases separating them. The CDR3 sequence is 16 residues long. This CDR3 reads CSARDEEGGPTDTQYF. CDR3 nucleotide sequence: TGCAGTGCTAGAGATGAAGAGGGCGGGCCCACAGATACGCAGTATTTT.

This clonotype has only a few counts. The rearrangement joins TRBV7-2 to TRBJ2-3, with 9 bases identical to TRBD2. The ends lost 3 bases at V and 7 bases at J; junction bases unmatched: 20. The CDR3 runs to 19 residues. Per germline, CDR1 SGHTA and CDR2 FQGNSA. The CDR3 reads CASSFHIAPSGDPRNTQYF. As DNA, the CDR3 is TGTGCCAGCAGCTTCCACATCGCCCCTAGCGGGGATCCTCGGAATACGCAGTATTTT.

This clonotype was observed many times. The chain joins TRBV6-4 to TRBJ2-1, with D possibly being TRBD2 (5 bases). CDR3 length: 14 residues. Trimming shortened V by 2 bases and J by 5 bases, and 10 bases separated the two germline ends. Germline V gene lookup returns CDR1 MRHNA and CDR2 SNTAGT. In DNA, the CDR3 is TGTGCCAGCAGTGACGAGGCGGGTCACAATGAGCAGTTCTTC. Translating it yields CASSDEAGHNEQFF.

This clonotype was counted only a few times. The J gene is TRBJ2-7, the V gene TRBV6-2 or TRBV6-3; unclear D gene. Trimming pared 6 bases from V and 3 bases from J, leaving 6 bases between. This CDR3 has 11 amino acids. The V gene's germline CDR1 is MNHEY and CDR2 SVGEGT. This CDR3 is CASSRHYEQYF. Here the CDR3 DNA reads TGTGCCAGCAGCCGCCACTACGAGCAGTACTTC.

J is TRBJ2-5 and V is TRBV28; 10 bases fit TRBD2. The CDR3 sequence is 15 residues long. V shed 1 base and J 5 bases; nucleotides not matched to a gene: 4. CDR1 is MDHEN and CDR2 is SYDVKM in the germline V gene. The CDR3 loop reads CASSLSAGGLETQYF. Here the CDR3 DNA reads TGTGCCAGCAGTTTATCAGCGGGGGGGCTTGAGACCCAGTACTTC.

A few counts support this clonotype. The chain uses TRBV30 and TRBJ2-3, with TRBD1 as a possible D gene (6 bases). This CDR3 contains 14 residues. V was trimmed by 0 bases and J by 5 bases, leaving 12 bases between them. The germline V gene encodes CDR1 GTSNPN and CDR2 SVGIG (reference sequence). CDR3 sequence reads: CAWSVVGAGDTQYF. CDR3 in DNA: TGTGCCTGGAGTGTTGTGGGGGCGGGAGATACGCAGTATTTT.

This clonotype has a handful of counts. V is TRBV20-1 and J is TRBJ1-5; D gene unclear. Germline assignment: CDR1 DFQATT and CDR2 SNEGSKA (reference sequence). The CDR3 runs to 13 residues. The CDR3 is CSGVPDGNQPQHF. CDR3 nucleotides: TGCAGCGGCGTTCCTGATGGCAATCAGCCCCAGCATTTT.

Many counts were recorded for this clonotype. The CDR3 reads CASSFYVGNTIYF. CDR3 sequence (DNA): TGTGCCAGCAGTTTCTATGTTGGAAACACCATATATTTT. This chain connects TRBV12-3 or TRBV12-4 to TRBJ1-3; no clear D gene. V was shortened by 3 bases and J by 3 bases, with 6 bases between the two germline ends. The CDR3 is made up of 13 amino acids.

This clonotype was seen many times. The rearrangement links TRBV4-2 to TRBJ2-7; 10 nucleotides agree with TRBD2. There are 15 residues in the CDR3. J lost 3 bases, V lost 1 base, and 3 bases had no gene match. Per germline, CDR1 LGHNA and CDR2 YNFKEQ. CDR3 nucleotide sequence: TGTGCCAGCAGCCAAGCCGGGACTAGCGACTACGAGCAGTACTTC. This translates into CASSQAGTSDYEQYF.